What follows is one T cell receptor beta chain and its context. A much more abundant neighbour one base away suggests this may be a read error. The germline gives CDR1 MGHRA, CDR2 YSYEKL. The CDR3 spans 14 residues. Together with a sample-barcoded 5' primer, a J-beta primer mix was included in a second PCR lasting about 6 to 11 cycles. TCRdb analysed the 5' RACE reads with MiXCR anew, one entry per CDR3 protein. In the table there are 1.5 million to 2 million distinct CDR3 sequences, about two fifths of which are singletons. This sample was included in a study of blood T cells in healthy people across ages. Those donating, healthy Caucasian individuals from Russia, were aged roughly 6 to 95.

This clonotype originated in a human donor in good health. V and J are TRBV4-1 and TRBJ2-1, with 7 bases lining up with TRBD2. Sequencing input: blood. The CDR3 region has the DNA TGCGCCAGCTCTACCGGGGGGAGTGGTATTGAGCAGTGCTTC. Its translation is CASSTGGSGIEQCF.